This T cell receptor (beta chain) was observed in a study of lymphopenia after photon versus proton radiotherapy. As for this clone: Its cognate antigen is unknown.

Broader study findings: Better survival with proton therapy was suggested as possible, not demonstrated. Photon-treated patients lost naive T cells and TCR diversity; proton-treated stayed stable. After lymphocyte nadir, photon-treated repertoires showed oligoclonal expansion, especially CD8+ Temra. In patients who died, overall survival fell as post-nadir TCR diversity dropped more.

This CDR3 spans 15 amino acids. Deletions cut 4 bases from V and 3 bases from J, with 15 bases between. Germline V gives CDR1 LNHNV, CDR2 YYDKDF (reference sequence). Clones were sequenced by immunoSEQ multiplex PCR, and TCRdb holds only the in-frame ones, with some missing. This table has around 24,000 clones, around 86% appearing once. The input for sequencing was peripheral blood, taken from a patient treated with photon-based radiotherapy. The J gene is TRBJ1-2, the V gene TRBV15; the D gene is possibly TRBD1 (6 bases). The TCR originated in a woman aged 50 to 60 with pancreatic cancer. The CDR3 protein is CATSKTGTTDYGYTF. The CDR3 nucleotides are TGTGCCACCAGCAAAACCGGGACAACTGACTATGGCTACACCTTC.